Listed below are T cell receptor beta chains from one sample, sequenced in a study of cytomegalovirus exposure and HLA in healthy donors. This table comes from immunoSEQ multiplex PCR, and its TCRdb copy is limited to in-frame clones, with some not included. The sample records 130,000 or so clones, roughly 88% being singletons. The sample comprised PBMCs. The receptors originated from a woman aged 18-30 years in good health and CMV-seropositive. Both conserved end residues are part of each CDR3. The order of the fields is V gene, D gene, J gene, clone size, CDR3 protein, CDR3 DNA. A D gene is named only where the DNA matches it firmly. Expanded clones get a size class; other rows say once, few or many, or leave the size out.

>TRBV10-3|NA|TRBJ1-2|NA
CAISEYRDNYGYTF
TGTGCCATCAGTGAGTACCGGGATAACTATGGCTACACCTTC
>TRBV5-1|TRBD2|TRBJ2-5|NA
CASSLVAGVQETQYF
TGCGCCAGCAGCTTGGTAGCGGGGGTTCAAGAGACCCAGTACTTC
>TRBV6-1|NA|TRBJ2-3|NA
CASSESLLFTDTQYF
TGTGCCAGCAGTGAAAGTTTACTTTTCACAGATACGCAGTATTTT
>TRBV30|NA|TRBJ2-1|NA
CAWSQAAEQFF
TGTGCCTGGAGTCAAGCCGCTGAGCAGTTCTTC
>TRBV6-5|TRBD2|TRBJ2-1|NA
CASSPAGNEQFF
TGTGCCAGCAGCCCAGCGGGGAATGAGCAGTTCTTC
>TRBV10-3|NA|TRBJ1-1|NA
CAISESIGGRDAEAFF
TGTGCCATCAGTGAGTCGATAGGGGGAAGGGATGCTGAAGCTTTCTTT
>TRBV5-1|TRBD2|TRBJ2-1|NA
CASSLAGGGSYNEQFF
TGCGCCAGCAGCTTGGCCGGCGGGGGATCCTACAATGAGCAGTTCTTC
>TRBV10-3|TRBD1|TRBJ1-1|NA
CAISPTGPNTEAFF
TGTGCCATCAGCCCGACAGGGCCGAACACTGAAGCTTTCTTT
>TRBV28|TRBD2|TRBJ2-5|NA
CASSTGGVAGLETQYF
TGTGCCAGCAGTACCGGGGGGGTAGCGGGGTTGGAGACCCAGTACTTC
>TRBV9|NA|TRBJ2-3|NA
CASSLGHRTDTQYF
TGTGCCAGCAGCTTGGGCCACCGCACAGATACGCAGTATTTT
>TRBV4-2|NA|TRBJ2-7|NA
CASSQDDTSPSYEQYF
TGTGCCAGCAGCCAAGATGACACTAGTCCTTCCTACGAGCAGTACTTC
>TRBV19|NA|TRBJ1-5|NA
CASSIRSGTQPQHF
TGTGCCAGTAGTATAAGGTCCGGGACACAGCCCCAGCATTTT
>TRBV7-2|NA|TRBJ2-3|NA
CASSLWGGATDTQYF
TGTGCCAGCAGCTTATGGGGGGGGGCCACAGATACGCAGTATTTT
>TRBV5-6|TRBD2|TRBJ2-3|NA
CASSRSGGAADTQYF
TGTGCCAGCAGCCGTAGCGGGGGGGCCGCAGATACGCAGTATTTT
>TRBV7-2|NA|TRBJ1-1|once
CASSLGGQITEAFF
TGTGCCAGCAGCTTAGGGGGGCAGATCACTGAAGCTTTCTTT
>TRBV2|NA|TRBJ2-2|few
CASSEVASTGELFF
TGTGCCAGCAGTGAGGTCGCGAGTACCGGGGAGCTGTTTTTT
>TRBV4-2|NA|TRBJ2-7|NA
CASSQESLDRSSYEQYF
TGTGCCAGCAGCCAAGAATCGTTGGACAGAAGCTCCTACGAGCAGTACTTC
>TRBV5-6|NA|TRBJ1-5|NA
CASSLGSPGQPQHF
TGTGCCAGCAGCTTGGGCAGTCCGGGTCAGCCCCAGCATTTT
>TRBV14|NA|TRBJ1-4|NA
CASSQDLGLNEKLFF
TGTGCCAGCAGCCAAGATCTTGGCCTCAACGAAAAACTGTTTTTT
>TRBV12-5|NA|TRBJ1-5|NA
CASGLSRRVQPQHF
TGTGCTAGTGGTTTGTCCCGGAGGGTTCAGCCCCAGCATTTT
>TRBV19|NA|TRBJ1-4|NA
CASSQPGTNEKLFF
TGTGCCAGTAGTCAACCAGGAACTAATGAAAAACTGTTTTTT
>TRBV28|TRBD1|TRBJ1-6|few
CASSFQGAGSPLHF
TGTGCCAGCAGTTTCCAGGGGGCTGGGTCACCCCTCCACTTT
>TRBV4-1|NA|TRBJ1-1|NA
CASSQIPRTDTEAFF
TGCGCCAGCAGCCAGATACCAAGAACAGACACTGAAGCTTTCTTT